This is a list of T cell receptor beta chains from one sample in a study of cytomegalovirus exposure and HLA in healthy donors. Assay: immunoSEQ multiplex PCR; the TCRdb copy retains only in-frame clones and omits some. The sample lists around 140,000 clones; 82% were seen once. Sequencing input: PBMCs. The source of these receptors is a male donor in good health and CMV-seronegative. CDR3s include the opening cysteine and the closing phenylalanine or tryptophan. Fields, in order: V gene, J gene, D gene, clone size, CDR3 DNA, CDR3 protein. The D gene is left open where the match is weak. Only some rows state a clone size, as once, few, many or a class for expanded clones.

v_gene: TRBV19; j_gene: TRBJ2-2; d_gene: TRBD1; abundance: .; CDR3nt: TGTGCCAGTAGTTTTCAGACAGGGGGCGTCGGGGAGCTGTTTTTT; CDR3aa: CASSFQTGGVGELFF
v_gene: TRBV27; j_gene: TRBJ2-1; d_gene: TRBD2; abundance: .; CDR3nt: TGTGCCAGCTGCTCTAGGGGAGGGAATGAGCAGTTCTTC; CDR3aa: CASCSRGGNEQFF
v_gene: TRBV7-9; j_gene: TRBJ2-1; d_gene: TRBD1; abundance: .; CDR3nt: TGTGCCAGCACGGAAGGGGGCTTAGAGCAGTTCTTC; CDR3aa: CASTEGGLEQFF
v_gene: TRBV9; j_gene: TRBJ1-1; d_gene: .; abundance: .; CDR3nt: TGTGCCAGCAGCGTCGGGGGTTCGACTGAAGCTTTCTTT; CDR3aa: CASSVGGSTEAFF
v_gene: TRBV4-1; j_gene: TRBJ2-2; d_gene: .; abundance: .; CDR3nt: TGCGCCAGCAGCTACAATATTGACTTATACGGGGAGCTGTTTTTT; CDR3aa: CASSYNIDLYGELFF
v_gene: TRBV6-5; j_gene: TRBJ2-7; d_gene: TRBD2; abundance: .; CDR3nt: TGTGCCAGCAGTTCGGCGGGAGGGTGGGAGCAGTACTTC; CDR3aa: CASSSAGGWEQYF
v_gene: TRBV4-1; j_gene: TRBJ2-7; d_gene: .; abundance: few; CDR3nt: TGCGCCAGCAGCCACTTCGGTTCCTACGAGCAGTACTTC; CDR3aa: CASSHFGSYEQYF
v_gene: TRBV27; j_gene: TRBJ2-3; d_gene: TRBD1; abundance: .; CDR3nt: TGTGCCAGCAGTCCAGACTTGGACAGGAGCACAGATACGCAGTATTTT; CDR3aa: CASSPDLDRSTDTQYF
v_gene: TRBV6-5; j_gene: TRBJ2-5; d_gene: .; abundance: .; CDR3nt: TGTGCCAGCAGCCCCGGGGTTCAAGAGACCCAGTACTTC; CDR3aa: CASSPGVQETQYF
v_gene: TRBV7-3; j_gene: TRBJ2-1; d_gene: TRBD2; abundance: once; CDR3nt: TGTGCCAGCAGCCCCGGACTAGCGGAGACTAATGAGCAGTTCTTC; CDR3aa: CASSPGLAETNEQFF
v_gene: TRBV9; j_gene: TRBJ1-3; d_gene: .; abundance: .; CDR3nt: TGTGCCAGCAGCGTTGAAGGGGCGCGTGGAAACACCATATATTTT; CDR3aa: CASSVEGARGNTIYF
v_gene: TRBV19; j_gene: TRBJ1-5; d_gene: .; abundance: .; CDR3nt: TGTGCCAGTAGCCCAGGACAGTCTATTGATCAGCCCCAGCATTTT; CDR3aa: CASSPGQSIDQPQHF
v_gene: TRBV19; j_gene: TRBJ2-7; d_gene: TRBD2; abundance: .; CDR3nt: TGTGCCAGTAGTAGGCTCTCTAGCGGGGAGTCCTACGAGCAGTACTTC; CDR3aa: CASSRLSSGESYEQYF
v_gene: TRBV30; j_gene: TRBJ1-2; d_gene: .; abundance: few; CDR3nt: TGTGCCTGGAGTGGAGGGGGAATAGGCATAAACTATGGCTACACCTTC; CDR3aa: CAWSGGGIGINYGYTF
v_gene: TRBV7-2; j_gene: TRBJ2-7; d_gene: TRBD2; abundance: .; CDR3nt: TGTGCCAGCACCCTAGCGGGAGGCATCCACGAGCAGTACTTC; CDR3aa: CASTLAGGIHEQYF
v_gene: TRBV7-2; j_gene: TRBJ2-1; d_gene: TRBD2; abundance: .; CDR3nt: TGTGCCAGCAGCTTAATCAGCGGGAGTTACAATGAGCAGTTCTTC; CDR3aa: CASSLISGSYNEQFF
v_gene: TRBV5-1; j_gene: TRBJ2-7; d_gene: .; abundance: few; CDR3nt: TGCGCCAGCAGCTTGGGCGTTTACGAGCAGTACTTC; CDR3aa: CASSLGVYEQYF
v_gene: TRBV4-3; j_gene: TRBJ2-7; d_gene: TRBD2; abundance: few; CDR3nt: TGCGCCAGCAGCCGGCAGCTAGCGGGGGAGGGAGAAGAGCAGTACTTC; CDR3aa: CASSRQLAGEGEEQYF
v_gene: TRBV4-3; j_gene: TRBJ2-7; d_gene: .; abundance: .; CDR3nt: TGCGCCAGCAGCCAAGACAGGGCTATCTACGAGCAGTACTTC; CDR3aa: CASSQDRAIYEQYF
v_gene: TRBV4-1; j_gene: TRBJ1-2; d_gene: .; abundance: .; CDR3nt: TGCGCCAGCAGCCAGGCTCAGGGGAGAGCCTATGGCTACACCTTC; CDR3aa: CASSQAQGRAYGYTF
v_gene: TRBV2; j_gene: TRBJ2-5; d_gene: .; abundance: .; CDR3nt: TGTGCCAGCAGTGAGACAGGACAAGAGACCCAGTACTTC; CDR3aa: CASSETGQETQYF
v_gene: TRBV5-1; j_gene: TRBJ2-1; d_gene: .; abundance: .; CDR3nt: TGCGCCAGCAGCTTGGTCGGCTCCTACAATGAGCAGTTCTTC; CDR3aa: CASSLVGSYNEQFF
v_gene: TRBV7-2; j_gene: TRBJ1-3; d_gene: .; abundance: .; CDR3nt: TGTGCCAGCAGCCAACAGGAATCTTCAACGAGGCATTTT; CDR3aa: CASSQQESSTRHF
v_gene: TRBV30; j_gene: TRBJ1-2; d_gene: .; abundance: .; CDR3nt: TGTGCCTGGAGTGTACGGGGGGGGCTTAACTATGGCTACACCTTC; CDR3aa: CAWSVRGGLNYGYTF
v_gene: TRBV9; j_gene: TRBJ1-3; d_gene: TRBD1; abundance: .; CDR3nt: TGTGCCAGCAGCCCCTGGGGGGGGACAGGGGCCTCTGGAAACACCATATATTTT; CDR3aa: CASSPWGGTGASGNTIYF
v_gene: TRBV12-2; j_gene: TRBJ1-2; d_gene: .; abundance: .; CDR3nt: TGTGCAAGTCGCTTAGTTAGAGGGTCCGGCTACACCTTC; CDR3aa: CASRLVRGSGYTF
v_gene: TRBV6-6; j_gene: TRBJ2-1; d_gene: TRBD2; abundance: .; CDR3nt: TGTGCCAGCAGAGGGACTAGCGGGAGACCCAATGAGCAGTTCTTC; CDR3aa: CASRGTSGRPNEQFF
v_gene: TRBV7-9; j_gene: TRBJ1-1; d_gene: .; abundance: .; CDR3nt: TGTGCCAGCAGCTTAGCGGTTTTAGACATGAACACTGAAGCTTTCTTT; CDR3aa: CASSLAVLDMNTEAFF
v_gene: TRBV13; j_gene: TRBJ2-7; d_gene: TRBD1; abundance: once; CDR3nt: TGTGCCAGCAGCTTAGGCGCAGGGGGAACCTACGAGCAGTACTTC; CDR3aa: CASSLGAGGTYEQYF
v_gene: TRBV6-5; j_gene: TRBJ1-3; d_gene: .; abundance: .; CDR3nt: TGTGCCAGCAGTTACTCCCAGGACTCTGGAAACACCATATATTTT; CDR3aa: CASSYSQDSGNTIYF
v_gene: TRBV10-2; j_gene: TRBJ2-1; d_gene: TRBD1; abundance: .; CDR3nt: TGCGCCAGCAGTACCAGGACAGGGCCTCCTTACAATGAGCAGTTCTTC; CDR3aa: CASSTRTGPPYNEQFF
v_gene: TRBV21-1; j_gene: TRBJ2-5; d_gene: .; abundance: .; CDR3nt: TGTGCCAGCAGCTCACGGACAGCTACCTATTCCCAAGAGACCCAGTACTTC; CDR3aa: CASSSRTATYSQETQYF
v_gene: TRBV2; j_gene: TRBJ2-3; d_gene: TRBD2; abundance: .; CDR3nt: TGTGCCAGCAGTCTAGCGGATCCTAGCACAGATACGCAGTATTTT; CDR3aa: CASSLADPSTDTQYF
v_gene: TRBV7-6; j_gene: TRBJ2-3; d_gene: .; abundance: .; CDR3nt: TGTGCCAGCAGCTTAACCAGGGGATACACAGATACGCAGTATTTT; CDR3aa: CASSLTRGYTDTQYF
v_gene: TRBV18; j_gene: TRBJ2-1; d_gene: .; abundance: once; CDR3nt: TGTGCCAGCTCACAGAGACTTGACTACAATGAGCAGTTCTTC; CDR3aa: CASSQRLDYNEQFF
v_gene: TRBV7-9; j_gene: TRBJ2-5; d_gene: .; abundance: .; CDR3nt: TGTGCCAGCAGCTCTGGTGGTGGTGCTCCTAGACAGGAGACCCAGTACTTC; CDR3aa: CASSSGGGAPRQETQYF
v_gene: TRBV11-2; j_gene: TRBJ2-7; d_gene: TRBD1; abundance: .; CDR3nt: TGTGCCAGCAGCTTAGAGGGACAGGGGGTGAACGAGCAGTACTTC; CDR3aa: CASSLEGQGVNEQYF
v_gene: TRBV7-2; j_gene: TRBJ2-7; d_gene: .; abundance: .; CDR3nt: TGTGCCAGCAGCTTAGACGCTAACTACGAGCAGTACTTC; CDR3aa: CASSLDANYEQYF
v_gene: TRBV9; j_gene: TRBJ2-7; d_gene: .; abundance: .; CDR3nt: TGTGCCAGCAGCTACCACCCAAGCGGAAGCTCCTACGAGCAGTACTTC; CDR3aa: CASSYHPSGSSYEQYF
v_gene: TRBV7-2; j_gene: TRBJ1-1; d_gene: .; abundance: .; CDR3nt: TGTGCCAGCAGCACCCGGTGGGTGTTGGGGGGACCATCGAACACTGAAGCTTTCTTT; CDR3aa: CASSTRWVLGGPSNTEAFF